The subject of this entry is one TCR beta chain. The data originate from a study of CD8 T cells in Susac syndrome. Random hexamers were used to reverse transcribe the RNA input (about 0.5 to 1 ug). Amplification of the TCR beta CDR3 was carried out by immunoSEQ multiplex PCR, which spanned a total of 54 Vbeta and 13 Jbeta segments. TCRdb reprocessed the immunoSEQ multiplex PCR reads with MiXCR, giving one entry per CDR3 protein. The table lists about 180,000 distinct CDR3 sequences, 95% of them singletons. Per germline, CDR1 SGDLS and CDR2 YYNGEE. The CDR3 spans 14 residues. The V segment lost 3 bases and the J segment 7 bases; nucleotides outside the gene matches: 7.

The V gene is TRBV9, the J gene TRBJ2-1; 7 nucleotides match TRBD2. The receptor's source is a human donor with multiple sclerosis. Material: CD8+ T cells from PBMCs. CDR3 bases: TGTGCCAGCAGCGCTCCGACTAGCTCGAATGAGCAGTTCTTC. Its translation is CASSAPTSSNEQFF. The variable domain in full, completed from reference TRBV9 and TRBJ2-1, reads DSGVTQTPKHLITATGQRVTLRCSPRSGDLSVYWYQQSLDQGLQFLIQYYNGEERAKGNILERFSAQQFPDLHSELNLSSLELGDSALYFCASSAPTSSNEQFFGPGTRLTVL.